This TCR beta chain was retrieved from a study of blood T cell repertoires in COVID-19. As for the study in general: Material from acute and convalescent COVID-19 was sourced from the United States, Italy and Spain. From T cells, B-cell-depleted T cells, or PBMCs came the material, which was cDNA or gDNA.

This clone was recorded once. Per the study methods: By means of reference gene primer amplification, nucleated cell counts were estimated. Assay used: immunoSEQ multiplex PCR; TCRdb lists only in-frame clones, some missing. The DNA was the basis for D and trimming; V, J and clone size are from that table. The sample has some 140,000 clones, roughly 84% seen once. Trimming at V came to 4 bases and at J to 3 bases, leaving 7 bases not matched to a gene. Germline V gene lookup returns CDR1 SGHNT and CDR2 YYREEE (reference sequence). The CDR3 has 15 amino acids. The V and J genes are TRBV5-4 and TRBJ1-5; 7 bases are a match to TRBD1. Sequencing was performed on PBMCs or T cells enriched from blood (not recorded which). This sequence was found in a man aged 40-50 years with acute COVID-19. The CDR3 DNA follows: TGTGCCAGCAGCATACAGGGGCACTCCAATCAGCCCCAGCATTTT. Encoded protein: CASSIQGHSNQPQHF.